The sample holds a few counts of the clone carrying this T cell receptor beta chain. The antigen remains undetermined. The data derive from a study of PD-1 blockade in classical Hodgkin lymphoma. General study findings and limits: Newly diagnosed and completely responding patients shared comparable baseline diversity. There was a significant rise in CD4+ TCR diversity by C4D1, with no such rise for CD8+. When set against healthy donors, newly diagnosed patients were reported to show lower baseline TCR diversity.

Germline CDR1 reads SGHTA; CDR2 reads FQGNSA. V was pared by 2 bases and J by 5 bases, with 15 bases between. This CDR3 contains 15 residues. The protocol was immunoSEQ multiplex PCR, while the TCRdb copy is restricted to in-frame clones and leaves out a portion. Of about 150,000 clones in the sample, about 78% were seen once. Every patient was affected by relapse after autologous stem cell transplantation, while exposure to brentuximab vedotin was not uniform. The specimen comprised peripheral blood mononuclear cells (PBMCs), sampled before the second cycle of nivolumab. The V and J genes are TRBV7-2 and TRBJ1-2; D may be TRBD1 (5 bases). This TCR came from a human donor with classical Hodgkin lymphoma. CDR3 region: CASSLKGQGRYGYTF. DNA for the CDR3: TGTGCCAGCAGCTTAAAAGGGCAGGGACGTTATGGCTACACCTTC.